The 16 T cell receptor beta chains below come from one sample, sequenced in a study of blood T cell repertoires in COVID-19. Only in-frame clones appear in the TCRdb table, and some are missing; sequencing was by immunoSEQ multiplex PCR. Found here are nearly 250,000 clones, approximately 84% of them singletons; the top ten hold 1.5% to 2%. Material for sequencing was peripheral blood. All receptors derive from a woman older than 75 with acute or convalescent COVID-19.

The chain employs TRBV5-1 and TRBJ1-1; no clear D. V was trimmed by 5 bases and J by 6 bases, leaving 14 bases between them. This CDR3 contains 13 residues. Germline lookup yields CDR1 SGHRS and CDR2 YFSETQ. The CDR3 loop is CASRSLHEAEAFF. CDR3 nucleotides: TGCGCCAGCAGGTCCCTGCATGAGGCTGAAGCTTTCTTT.

The V call is TRBV18, the J call TRBJ2-3; 11 positions match TRBD1. The CDR3 is 16 residues long. The V segment lost 0 bases and the J segment 6 bases; nucleotides outside the gene matches: 5. Germline lookup yields CDR1 KGHSH and CDR2 LQKENI. The CDR3 sequence: CASSPPRTGGEDTQYF. The CDR3 DNA sequence: TGTGCCAGCTCACCACCGAGGACAGGGGGCGAGGATACGCAGTATTTT.

CDR3 residues: CASSYHQDRGPGNTIYF. DNA for the CDR3: TGTGCCAGCAGCTACCACCAGGACAGGGGACCTGGAAACACCATATATTTT. The gene calls are TRBV9 and TRBJ1-3; TRBD1 matches 9 bases. J gave up 2 bases and V 4 bases, and 10 bases lay outside the gene matches. Germline V gene lookup returns CDR1 SGDLS and CDR2 YYNGEE. The CDR3 has 17 residues.

This clone was seen a single time. The chain couples TRBV4-2 to TRBJ2-6; D gene unclear. Trimming stripped 3 bases from V and 1 base from J, with 10 bases between. CDR1 LGHNA and CDR2 YNFKEQ come from the germline V gene. The CDR3 covers 16 residues. The CDR3 sequence is CASSHPQASGANVLTF. The DNA for the CDR3 is TGTGCCAGCAGCCACCCTCAGGCATCTGGGGCCAACGTCCTGACTTTC.

This chain connects TRBV15 to TRBJ2-1; possible D gene TRBD2, 6 bases. There are 14 residues in the CDR3. Trimming stripped 0 bases from V and 10 bases from J, with 13 bases between. CDR1 is LNHNV, CDR2 YYDKDF, per germline (reference sequence). The CDR3 DNA is TGTGCCACCAGCAGAGATGGCCTACGGGGGGAGCAGTTCTTC. Residues: CATSRDGLRGEQFF.

The V gene is TRBV28, the J gene TRBJ1-1, with 10 positions matching TRBD1. After removal of 5 bases from V and 11 bases from J, the junction contained 8 bases not matched to a gene. Per germline, CDR1 MDHEN and CDR2 SYDVKM. CDR3 length equals 13 residues. CDR3 amino acids: CASSLRQGARAFF. CDR3 nucleotides: TGTGCCAGCAGTCTCCGACAGGGGGCGCGGGCTTTCTTT.

The chain combines TRBV27 with TRBJ1-3; 9 bases agree with TRBD1. This CDR3 contains 15 residues. Germline V gene lookup returns CDR1 MNHEY and CDR2 SMNVEV (reference sequence). V gave up 5 bases and J gave up 2 bases; unmatched junction bases: 4. As DNA, the CDR3 is TGTGCCAGCAGTCTCCGGACAGGGGCTGGAAACACCATATATTTT. This encodes CASSLRTGAGNTIYF.

This sequence joins TRBV4-1 and TRBJ2-7; 9 bases agree with TRBD2. The V gene's germline CDR1 is MGHRA and CDR2 YSYEKL. The CDR3 has 15 amino acids. V shed 1 base, J shed 2 bases, and the junction held 3 bases outside the gene matches. CDR3 sequence reads: CASSQGLAGTYEQYF. The CDR3 coding sequence is TGCGCCAGCAGCCAAGGTCTAGCGGGGACCTACGAGCAGTACTTC.

The rearrangement uses TRBV3-1 (or the pseudogene TRBV3-2) and TRBJ2-3, with 13 bases fitting TRBD2. Germline values: CDR1 LGHDT, CDR2 YNNKEL (reference sequence). The CDR3 totals 18 residues. The J segment lost 0 bases and the V segment lost 5 bases, leaving 8 bases of the junction unmatched. The CDR3 loop reads CASSNGLAGATSTDTQYF. As DNA, the CDR3 is TGTGCCAGCAGCAATGGACTAGCGGGAGCGACTAGCACAGATACGCAGTATTTT.

This rearrangement joins TRBV6-1 to TRBJ2-7; 8 bases fit TRBD1. CDR1 is MNHNS, CDR2 SASEGT, per germline. V was pared by 5 bases and J by 5 bases, with 5 bases of the junction left unmatched. The CDR3 runs to 13 residues. CDR3 protein: CASSSGTGHEQYF. The CDR3 nucleotides are TGTGCCAGCAGTTCCGGGACAGGCCACGAGCAGTACTTC.

This clone was detected a few times. V is TRBV5-1 and J is TRBJ1-6; 7 bases align to TRBD1. CDR1 SGHRS and CDR2 YFSETQ come from the germline V gene. The V gene end was trimmed by 4 bases and the J gene end by 8 bases; junction bases not matched to a gene: 12. This CDR3 is 16 amino acids long. CDR3 nucleotide sequence: TGCGCCAGCAGCGTTACAGGGGAGACCGCATATTCACCCCTCCACTTT. Residues: CASSVTGETAYSPLHF.

The chain links TRBV6-5 to TRBJ1-2; no firm D call. The germline V gene encodes CDR1 MNHEY and CDR2 SVGAGI. This CDR3 is built from 13 residues. The germline V and J ends were trimmed by 6 bases and 1 base, with 9 bases remaining between them. As DNA, the CDR3 is TGTGCCAGCAGATACACTTATAACTATGGCTACACCTTC. It specifies CASRYTYNYGYTF.

This clone was observed once. V is TRBV5-1 and J is TRBJ1-6; 10 nucleotides match TRBD1. Per germline, CDR1 SGHRS and CDR2 YFSETQ. The V segment lost 0 bases and the J segment 5 bases; nucleotides outside the gene matches: 8. The CDR3 sequence is 18 residues long. The CDR3 coding sequence is TGCGCCAGCAGCTTGGCCTTTTCAGGACAGGGGGATAATTCACCCCTCCACTTT. Translated, it gives CASSLAFSGQGDNSPLHF.

The gene calls are TRBV6-5 and TRBJ2-3; D is perhaps TRBD1 (5 bases). The CDR3 is 14 amino acids. Germline CDR1 MNHEY, CDR2 SVGAGI. Trimming pared 7 bases from V and 2 bases from J, leaving 13 bases between. The CDR3 coding sequence is TGTGCCAGCACCTCCTGGGGCTCCACAGATACGCAGTATTTT. Amino acids: CASTSWGSTDTQYF.

V usage is TRBV19 and J usage is TRBJ1-5; the match to TRBD1 covers 10 bases. Germline loops: CDR1 LNHDA, CDR2 SQIVND (reference sequence). This CDR3 comprises 15 residues. V lost 3 bases, J lost 6 bases, and 5 bases stayed unmatched. This chain's CDR3 is CASSILGQGRQPQHF. The CDR3 DNA follows: TGTGCCAGTAGTATTTTGGGACAGGGGCGTCAGCCCCAGCATTTT.

The chain joins TRBV19 to TRBJ1-1; 7 positions agree with TRBD1. Germline loops: CDR1 LNHDA, CDR2 SQIVND (reference sequence). This CDR3 comprises 14 residues. Trimming removed 7 bases from V and 4 bases from J; junction bases left unmatched: 9. The CDR3 sequence is CASNPNRGGTEAFF. In DNA form, the CDR3 reads TGTGCCAGTAATCCCAACAGGGGAGGCACTGAAGCTTTCTTT.